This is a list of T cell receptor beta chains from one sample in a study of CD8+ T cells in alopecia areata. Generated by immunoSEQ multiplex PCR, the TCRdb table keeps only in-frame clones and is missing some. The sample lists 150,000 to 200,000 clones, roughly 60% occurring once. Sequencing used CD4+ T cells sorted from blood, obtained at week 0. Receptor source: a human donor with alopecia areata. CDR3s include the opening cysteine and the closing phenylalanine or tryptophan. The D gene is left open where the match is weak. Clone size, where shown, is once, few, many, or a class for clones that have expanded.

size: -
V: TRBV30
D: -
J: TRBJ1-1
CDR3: CAHDGMDTEAFF
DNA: TGTGCCCACGACGGGATGGACACTGAAGCTTTCTTT

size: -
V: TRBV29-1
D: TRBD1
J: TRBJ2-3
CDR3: CSVGPRGQGTTDTQYF
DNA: TGCAGCGTTGGACCCAGGGGACAGGGCACAACAGATACGCAGTATTTT

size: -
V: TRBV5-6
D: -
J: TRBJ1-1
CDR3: CASSFDSNTEAFF
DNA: TGTGCCAGCAGTTTTGACTCGAACACTGAAGCTTTCTTT

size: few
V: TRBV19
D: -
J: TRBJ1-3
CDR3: CAGRGNPEDTIYF
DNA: TGTGCCGGAAGGGGGAACCCGGAAGACACCATATATTTT

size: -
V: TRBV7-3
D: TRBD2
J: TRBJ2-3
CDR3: CASSEAGGTDTQYF
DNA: TGTGCCAGCAGTGAAGCGGGGGGCACAGATACGCAGTATTTT

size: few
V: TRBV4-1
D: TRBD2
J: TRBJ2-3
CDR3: CASRRGTDTQYF
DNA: TGCGCCAGCAGGCGGGGGACAGATACGCAGTATTTT

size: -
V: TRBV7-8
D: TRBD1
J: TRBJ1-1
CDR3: CASSVGQGVNTEAFF
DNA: TGTGCCAGCAGCGTGGGACAGGGAGTAAACACTGAAGCTTTCTTT

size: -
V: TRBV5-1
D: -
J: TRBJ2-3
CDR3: CASSSGRGTDTQYF
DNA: TGCGCCAGCAGCTCGGGACGAGGGACAGATACGCAGTATTTT

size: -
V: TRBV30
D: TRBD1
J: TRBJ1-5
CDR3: CAWSMTGGAGNQPQHF
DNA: TGTGCCTGGAGTATGACAGGGGGCGCCGGGAATCAGCCCCAGCATTTT

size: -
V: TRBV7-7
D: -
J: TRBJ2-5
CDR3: CASSLRDHQETQYF
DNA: TGTGCCAGCAGCTTACGGGACCACCAAGAGACCCAGTACTTC

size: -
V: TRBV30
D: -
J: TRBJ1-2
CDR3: CAWSVQANYGYTF
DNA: TGTGCCTGGAGTGTACAGGCTAACTATGGCTACACCTTC

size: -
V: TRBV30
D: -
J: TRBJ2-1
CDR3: CAWIGNYNEQFF
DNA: TGTGCCTGGATCGGTAACTACAATGAGCAGTTCTTC

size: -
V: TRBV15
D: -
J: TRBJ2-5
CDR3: CATSGYPAETQYF
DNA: TGTGCCACCAGCGGCTATCCTGCGGAGACCCAGTACTTC

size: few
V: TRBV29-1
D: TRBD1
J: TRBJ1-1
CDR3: CSAGTGDTEAFF
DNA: TGCAGCGCCGGGACAGGGGACACTGAAGCTTTCTTT

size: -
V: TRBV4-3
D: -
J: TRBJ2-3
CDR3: CASSQDLLYTDTQYF
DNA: TGCGCCAGCAGCCAAGATTTGCTGTACACAGATACGCAGTATTTT

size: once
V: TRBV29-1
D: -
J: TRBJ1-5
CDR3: CSVGESFSSNQPQHF
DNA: TGCAGCGTTGGAGAAAGTTTTTCGAGCAATCAGCCCCAGCATTTT

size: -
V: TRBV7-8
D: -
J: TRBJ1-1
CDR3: CASSPLTAEAFF
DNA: TGTGCCAGCAGCCCCCTGACAGCTGAAGCTTTCTTT

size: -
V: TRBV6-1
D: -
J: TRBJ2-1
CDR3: CASSASSGSEQFF
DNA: TGTGCCAGCAGTGCCTCGAGTGGATCCGAGCAGTTCTTC

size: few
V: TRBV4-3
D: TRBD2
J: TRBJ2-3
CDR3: CASRQTSGYTDTQYF
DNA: TGCGCCAGCAGACAGACTAGCGGGTACACAGATACGCAGTATTTT

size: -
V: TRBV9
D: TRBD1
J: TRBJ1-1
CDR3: CASSPRTGSSRAFF
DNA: TGTGCCAGCAGCCCGCGGACAGGATCGAGTCGAGCTTTCTTT

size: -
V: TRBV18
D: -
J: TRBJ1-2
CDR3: CASSTPGTNYYGYTF
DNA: TGTGCCAGCTCCACCCCCGGGACCAACTACTATGGCTACACCTTC

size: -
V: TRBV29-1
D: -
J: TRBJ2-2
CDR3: CSVEVAGSNTGELFF
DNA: TGCAGCGTTGAGGTAGCCGGCTCGAACACCGGGGAGCTGTTTTTT

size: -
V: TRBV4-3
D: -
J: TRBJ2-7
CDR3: CASSPRVTYEQYF
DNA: TGCGCCAGCAGCCCCCGGGTTACCTACGAGCAGTACTTC

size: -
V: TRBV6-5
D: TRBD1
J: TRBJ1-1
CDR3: CASSRDRGNTEAFF
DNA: TGTGCCAGCAGCCGGGACAGGGGAAACACTGAAGCTTTCTTT

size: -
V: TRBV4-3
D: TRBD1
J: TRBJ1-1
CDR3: CASSQEGQGEGTEAFF
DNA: TGCGCCAGCAGCCAGGAAGGGCAGGGGGAGGGCACTGAAGCTTTCTTT

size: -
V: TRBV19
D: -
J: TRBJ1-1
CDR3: CASSIVGTLNTEAFF
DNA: TGTGCCAGTAGTATAGTGGGGACACTGAACACTGAAGCTTTCTTT

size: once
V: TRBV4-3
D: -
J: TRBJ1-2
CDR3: CASSPHEDIVSYGYTF
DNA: TGCGCCAGCAGCCCCCACGAGGATATCGTCTCCTATGGCTACACCTTC

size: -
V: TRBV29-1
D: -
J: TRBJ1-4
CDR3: CSVSAAGTNEKLFF
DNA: TGCAGCGTTTCGGCTGCAGGGACTAATGAAAAACTGTTTTTT

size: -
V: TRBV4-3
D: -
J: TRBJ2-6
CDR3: CASSPTLRANVLTF
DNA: TGCGCCAGCAGCCCTACCCTGCGGGCCAACGTCCTGACTTTC

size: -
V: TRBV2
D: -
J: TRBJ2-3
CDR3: CASSVRDTRTDTQYF
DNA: TGTGCCAGCAGTGTACGGGACACCCGCACAGATACGCAGTATTTT

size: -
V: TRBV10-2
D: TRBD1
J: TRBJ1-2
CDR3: CASSEPTGGGYTF
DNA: TGCGCCAGCAGTGAGCCGACAGGGGGTGGCTACACCTTC

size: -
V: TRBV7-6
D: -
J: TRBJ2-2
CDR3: CASTSLDTGELFF
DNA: TGTGCCAGCACCTCTTTGGATACCGGGGAGCTGTTTTTT

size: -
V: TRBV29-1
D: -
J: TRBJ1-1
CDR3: CSVGGTESSAFF
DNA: TGCAGCGTTGGCGGGACGGAAAGTTCGGCTTTCTTT

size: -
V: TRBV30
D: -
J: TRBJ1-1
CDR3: CAWSLSRTEAFF
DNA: TGTGCCTGGAGTCTCTCCAGAACTGAAGCTTTCTTT

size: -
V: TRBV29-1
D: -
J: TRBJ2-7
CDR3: CSVEFATDSYEQYF
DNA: TGCAGCGTTGAATTTGCAACGGACTCCTACGAGCAGTACTTC

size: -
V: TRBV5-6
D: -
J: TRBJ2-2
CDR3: CASSLYPPNTGELFF
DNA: TGTGCCAGCAGCTTGTATCCCCCTAACACCGGGGAGCTGTTTTTT

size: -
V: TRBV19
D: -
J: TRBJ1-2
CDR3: CASSIGQPLRGYTF
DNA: TGTGCCAGTAGTATCGGGCAGCCACTGCGGGGCTACACCTTC

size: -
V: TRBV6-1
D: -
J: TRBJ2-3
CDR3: CASSEAWGTDTQYF
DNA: TGTGCCAGCAGTGAAGCGTGGGGCACAGATACGCAGTATTTT